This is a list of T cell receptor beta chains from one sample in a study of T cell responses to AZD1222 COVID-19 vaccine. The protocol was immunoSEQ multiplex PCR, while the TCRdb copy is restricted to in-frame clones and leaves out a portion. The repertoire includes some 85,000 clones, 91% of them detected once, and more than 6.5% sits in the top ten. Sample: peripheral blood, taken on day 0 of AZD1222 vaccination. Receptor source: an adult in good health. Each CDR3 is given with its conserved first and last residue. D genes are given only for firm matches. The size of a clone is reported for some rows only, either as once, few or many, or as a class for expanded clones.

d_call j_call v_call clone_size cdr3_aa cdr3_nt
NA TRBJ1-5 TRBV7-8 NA CASSPSAESGSQPQHF TGTGCCAGCAGCCCCTCCGCGGAGTCCGGGTCGCAGCCCCAGCATTTT
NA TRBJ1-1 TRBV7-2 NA CASRRTDMNTEAFF TGTGCCAGCCGAAGGACAGACATGAACACTGAAGCTTTCTTT
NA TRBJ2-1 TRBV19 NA CASSRSGPDSYNEQFF TGTGCCAGTAGTAGGTCTGGGCCAGACTCCTACAATGAGCAGTTCTTC
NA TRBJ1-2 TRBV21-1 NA CASTAGHTYGYTF TGTGCCAGCACCGCTGGACACACCTATGGCTACACCTTC
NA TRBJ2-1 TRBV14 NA CASSQDGQVSSYNEQFF TGTGCCAGCAGCCAAGATGGGCAAGTGAGCTCCTACAATGAGCAGTTCTTC
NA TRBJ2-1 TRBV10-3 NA CAITTGPGGEQFF TGTGCCATCACCACGGGACCGGGTGGTGAGCAGTTCTTC
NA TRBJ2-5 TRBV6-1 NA CASSEAAGAGHETQYF TGTGCCAGCAGTGAAGCCGCAGGGGCCGGTCACGAGACCCAGTACTTC
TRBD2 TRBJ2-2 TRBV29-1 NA CSVGTSGRTGELFF TGCAGCGTAGGGACTAGCGGGAGAACCGGGGAGCTGTTTTTT
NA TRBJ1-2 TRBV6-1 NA CASNQGDRVGYTF TGTGCCAGCAACCAAGGGGATCGGGTTGGCTACACCTTC
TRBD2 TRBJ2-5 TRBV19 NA CASSRGTSGTETQYF TGTGCCAGTAGTAGGGGGACTAGCGGGACAGAGACCCAGTACTTC
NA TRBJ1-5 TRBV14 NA CASSLGFGSNQPQHF TGTGCCAGCAGCCTAGGGTTCGGCAGCAATCAGCCCCAGCATTTT
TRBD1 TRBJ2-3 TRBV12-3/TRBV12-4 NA CASSYRGNTQYF TGTGCCAGCAGCTACAGGGGAAATACGCAGTATTTT
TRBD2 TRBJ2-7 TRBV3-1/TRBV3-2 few CASSQVLTSGSYEQYF TGTGCCAGCAGCCAAGTTTTGACTAGCGGGAGTTACGAGCAGTACTTC
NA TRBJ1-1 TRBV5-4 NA CASSSRGSEAFF TGTGCCAGCAGCTCTAGGGGTTCTGAAGCTTTCTTT
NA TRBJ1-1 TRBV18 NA CASSPKILESEAFF TGTGCCAGCTCACCTAAGATTCTAGAGTCTGAAGCTTTCTTT
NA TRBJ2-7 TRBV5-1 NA CASSFEVSSYEQYF TGCGCCAGCAGCTTCGAGGTAAGCTCCTACGAGCAGTACTTC
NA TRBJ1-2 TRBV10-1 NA CASSESSSYGYTF TGCGCCAGCAGTGAGTCCTCTTCCTATGGCTACACCTTC
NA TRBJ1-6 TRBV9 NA CASSVGQGNSPLHF TGTGCCAGCAGCGTTGGCCAGGGTAATTCACCCCTCCACTTT
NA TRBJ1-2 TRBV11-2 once CASSHDPGTAGYTF TGTGCCAGCAGCCATGATCCCGGGACTGCAGGCTACACCTTC
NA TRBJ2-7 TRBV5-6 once CASNVRDRPLKQYF TGTGCCAGCAACGTCCGGGACCGCCCCCTTAAGCAGTACTTC
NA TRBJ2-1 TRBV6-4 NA CASSVDPANEQFF TGTGCCAGCAGTGTGGACCCAGCCAATGAGCAGTTCTTC
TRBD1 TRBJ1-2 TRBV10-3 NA CASVGTGALYGYTF TGTGCGAGCGTTGGGACAGGGGCCCTCTATGGCTACACCTTC
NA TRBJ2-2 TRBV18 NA CASSPPGTFTGELFF TGTGCCAGCTCACCACCCGGGACATTCACCGGGGAGCTGTTTTTT
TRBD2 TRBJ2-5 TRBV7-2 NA CASSLRAGGQETQYF TGTGCCAGCAGCTTAAGGGCGGGGGGGCAAGAGACCCAGTACTTC
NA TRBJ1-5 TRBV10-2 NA CASSPSRVDQPQHF TGCGCCAGCTCACCTTCTAGGGTAGATCAGCCCCAGCATTTT
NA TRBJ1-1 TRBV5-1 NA CASSPNGQINTEAFF TGCGCCAGCAGCCCAAACGGACAAATCAACACTGAAGCTTTCTTT
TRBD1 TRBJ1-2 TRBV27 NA CASSSGTGGAYYGYTF TGTGCCAGCAGCTCCGGGACAGGGGGCGCATACTATGGCTACACCTTC
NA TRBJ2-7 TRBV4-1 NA CASSQAAGYSYEQYF TGCGCCAGCAGCCAAGCGGCCGGGTATTCCTACGAGCAGTACTTC
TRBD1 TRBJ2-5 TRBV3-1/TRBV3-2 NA CASSPWTGSRETQYF TGTGCCAGCAGCCCCTGGACAGGGAGTAGGGAGACCCAGTACTTC
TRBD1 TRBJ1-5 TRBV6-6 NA CASRPTGGYSNQPQHF TGTGCCAGCAGGCCGACAGGGGGATATAGCAATCAGCCCCAGCATTTT
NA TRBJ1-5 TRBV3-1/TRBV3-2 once CASSQGDRLNQPQHF TGTGCCAGCAGCCAAGGAGACAGGCTTAATCAGCCCCAGCATTTT